This is a list of T cell receptor beta chains from one sample in a study of cytomegalovirus exposure and HLA in healthy donors. Here immunoSEQ multiplex PCR was the method, and the copy in TCRdb shows in-frame clones only, minus some. The table lists 60,000 to 85,000 clones, nearly 96% of them singletons. The source material was PBMCs. Every receptor here comes from a woman aged 18-30 years in good health and CMV-seropositive. CDR3s include the opening cysteine and the closing phenylalanine or tryptophan. The D gene is left open where the match is weak. Size tells how often a clone was seen (once, few, many) or the class of an expanded clone, and some rows leave it out.

d_gene	j_gene	v_gene	abundance	CDR3nt	CDR3aa
TRBD1	TRBJ2-7	TRBV27	-	TGTGCCAGCAGTTTAAGGGACAGACCCTACGAGCAGTACTTC	CASSLRDRPYEQYF
-	TRBJ2-2	TRBV15	once	TGTGCCACCAGCAGAGATCAGGGCTCGAACACCGGGGAGCTGTTTTTT	CATSRDQGSNTGELFF
-	TRBJ2-7	TRBV29-1	-	TGCAGCGTTGAAGAACCAGGGTCCTCCTACGAGCAGTACTTC	CSVEEPGSSYEQYF
-	TRBJ1-4	TRBV4-1	-	TGCGCCAGCAGCCAAGATTCCATTAGTGCAACTAATGAAAAACTGTTTTTT	CASSQDSISATNEKLFF
TRBD2	TRBJ2-5	TRBV7-2	-	TGTGCCAGCAGCTTAGCGGGCCTAGCGGTTAAAGAGACCCAGTACTTC	CASSLAGLAVKETQYF
TRBD2	TRBJ2-7	TRBV7-7	-	TGTGCTAGCAGCCCGGGACTAGCGGGAGCCGGTGAGCAGTACTTC	CASSPGLAGAGEQYF
TRBD2	TRBJ2-7	TRBV29-1	-	TGCAGCGGCGTAGCGGGGAAGTCTTGGGACGAGCAGTACTTC	CSGVAGKSWDEQYF
-	TRBJ2-7	TRBV28	-	TGTGCCAGCAGTTTAACCAGCTACGAGCAGTACTTC	CASSLTSYEQYF
-	TRBJ2-7	TRBV11-1	once	TGTGCCAGCAGCTTACCGTCCAGCTACGAGCAGTACTTC	CASSLPSSYEQYF
-	TRBJ1-1	TRBV9	-	TGTGCCAGCAGCGTAGCTGAGTGGAACACTGAAGCTTTCTTT	CASSVAEWNTEAFF
-	TRBJ2-7	TRBV10-3	-	TGTGCCATCAGTGAGTTCGCAGACTACGAGCAGTACTTC	CAISEFADYEQYF
-	TRBJ1-3	TRBV19	-	TGTGCCAGTAAGATCTACTCTGGAAACACCATATATTTT	CASKIYSGNTIYF
-	TRBJ2-7	TRBV18	-	TGTGCCAGCTCACGCACACAGGGCGAGACGCAGTACTTC	CASSRTQGETQYF
TRBD2	TRBJ2-4	TRBV11-3	-	TGTGCCAGCAGCTGTTGTGGTAGCGGGAGCCTAGCCAAAAACATTCAGTACTTC	CASSCCGSGSLAKNIQYF
TRBD2	TRBJ2-1	TRBV5-1	-	TGCGCCAGCAGCTGGGGACTAGCGGGAGGCGATGAGCAGTTCTTC	CASSWGLAGGDEQFF
-	TRBJ2-2	TRBV7-2	-	TGTGCCAGCAGCTTAGAGGCTAGTTTGCGTCCCGGGGAGCTGTTTTTT	CASSLEASLRPGELFF
TRBD2	TRBJ2-3	TRBV28	once	TGTGCCAGCAGTTCGGGGACTAGCGGGAGCACAGATACGCAGTATTTT	CASSSGTSGSTDTQYF
TRBD2	TRBJ2-5	TRBV11-3	-	TGTGCCAGCAGCGTTCGGGCGGGAGGGCCCCAAGAGACCCAGTACTTC	CASSVRAGGPQETQYF
-	TRBJ2-2	TRBV21-1	-	TGTGCCAGCAGCAAAGTTCTTCAGGGGATGAACACCGGGGAGCTGTTTTTT	CASSKVLQGMNTGELFF
TRBD1	TRBJ1-1	TRBV5-4	-	TGTGCCAGCAGAGATGGGACAGGGATGAACACTGAAGCTTTCTTT	CASRDGTGMNTEAFF
TRBD2	TRBJ2-1	TRBV19	-	TGTGCCAGTAGTATAGGGCGTCTAGCGGGAGTCGTGTCCTACAATGAGCAGTTCTTC	CASSIGRLAGVVSYNEQFF
-	TRBJ1-1	TRBV28	-	TGTGCCAGCTCGCCTATATCCAGGGTGGGGAACACTGAAGCTTTCTTT	CASSPISRVGNTEAFF
-	TRBJ2-5	TRBV10-3	-	TGTGCCATCAGTGAATGGGGGGAGAAAGAGACCCAGTACTTC	CAISEWGEKETQYF
-	TRBJ1-1	TRBV4-1	-	TGCGCCAGCAGCCAAGTCATACCTAGGAACACTGAAGCTTTCTTT	CASSQVIPRNTEAFF
-	TRBJ2-1	TRBV7-2	-	TGTGCCAGCAGCACTCGAGCGGGTAGGCCCTACAATGAGCAGTTCTTC	CASSTRAGRPYNEQFF
-	TRBJ1-2	TRBV28	-	TGTGCCAGCAGACAGGGCCTGGGAGGCTACACCTTC	CASRQGLGGYTF
-	TRBJ2-7	TRBV19	-	TGTGCCAGTAGTATAGATCTGTCCTACGAGCAGTACTTC	CASSIDLSYEQYF
TRBD2	TRBJ2-1	TRBV2	-	TGTGCCAGCGATTTGACGCCGTTGCCGACGGGACTAGCGGGAGGGAATGAGCAGTTCTTC	CASDLTPLPTGLAGGNEQFF
-	TRBJ1-2	TRBV14	-	TGTGCCAGCAGCCGTTCAAGCCTCTATGGCTACACCTTC	CASSRSSLYGYTF